This entry is about one T cell receptor (beta chain). The antigen this receptor binds is unknown. No much larger clone is present one base from it, and per-base qualities are unavailable. TCRbeta CDR3 regions were amplified from genomic DNA using the immunoSEQ Assay, a bias-controlled multiplex PCR. The original methods were these. The number of nucleated cells in each sample was estimated from the amplification of reference gene primers within the assay. To quantify the absolute abundance of each unique TCRbeta CDR3 rearrangement, sequence reads were collapsed and filtered. For each sample, productive Simpson clonality was calculated as the square root of Simpson's diversity index across productive rearrangements. The clones in this table, taken by TCRdb from immuneACCESS, are in-frame only. Not every clone is retained; where verified, under half of the shortfall comes from an unresolved V gene, and the cause of the rest is unknown. V and J calls and clone size come straight from that table; D and trimming were deduced from the DNA. For this sample there are around 250,000 clones; around nine tenths appear just once. Together, the top ten hold 7.1% of the sample.

From the cysteine through the phenylalanine, the CDR3 covers 15 amino acids. This entry keeps only the CDR3 DNA: 45 bases, framed from base 1. Based on the germline V gene, the CDR1 and CDR2 sequences are KGHSH and LQKENI. At the junction V is shortened by 6 bases and J by 6 bases, with 19 bases in between. The data stem from a study of blood T cell repertoires in COVID-19 (dated by TCRdb to 2020 to 2022). Notes on the research overall: Samples from collaborators originated in the United States, Italy and Spain and spanned both the acute and convalescent phases of COVID-19. The samples were drawn from two sources: the first 160 participants of the ongoing ImmuneRACE study, and over 950 subjects contributed by 6 global collaborators. Where available, HLA class I and class II types were obtained from metadata supplied by the sample provider rather than from assay-based typing. The prospective study material was composed of cDNA or gDNA derived from T cells, B-cell-depleted T cells, or PBMCs. The sample metadata nearly always contained a de-identified subject ID, COVID-19 status, age in years and sex. Subjects who had been exposed to COVID-19, were actively infected with it, or had recovered from it provided the deeply sampled blood TCRbeta repertoires that made up the dataset. A freely available public database, intended as a resource for researchers studying the immune response to SARS-CoV-2, is where the repertoires were released.

Whole blood was collected in K2EDTA tubes by collaborating institutions according to the institutions' own protocols. For TCRbeta analysis, collaborators shipped samples as frozen whole blood, isolated PBMCs, or DNA extracted from either of those sample types. The paper's findings and limits, for the study overall: The amount of clinical and demographic metadata varied by source and participant and was provided uncurated.

The chain is made from TRBV18 and TRBJ2-3, with TRBD2 as a weak D call on 6 bases. The clonotype comes from a woman between 70 and 85 years old with active or convalescent COVID-19. The sample was peripheral blood. The CDR3 reads CASSLEFREVDTQYF. The bases read TGTGCCAGCTCCCTTGAATTCAGGGAGGTGGATACGCAGTATTTT.